Below are 13 T cell receptor beta chains sequenced from a single sample in a study of T cells in narcolepsy. Sequencing was performed with immunoSEQ multiplex PCR; in TCRdb, only in-frame clones are kept and a portion is missing. The sample records just under 35,000 clones, 65% to 85% being singletons. Sequences were obtained from memory (CD45RA-) CD4+ T cells from blood. All receptors derive from a human donor in good health.

The CDR3 region is CASSYSISGVEQYF. CDR3 DNA sequence: TGTGCCAGCAGTTACTCGATTTCAGGGGTCGAGCAGTACTTC. The V gene is TRBV6-5, the J gene TRBJ2-7; tentative D call: TRBD1 (6 bases). Germline-derived CDR1 and CDR2 are MNHEY and SVGAGI. The CDR3 length is 14 residues. V was cut by 0 bases and J by 6 bases, with 12 bases left in between.

This clone appeared once. V and J are TRBV2 and TRBJ2-7; the D gene could be TRBD1 or TRBD2 (6 bases each). The V end was cut by 2 bases, the J end by 2 bases, with 10 bases between. CDR3 length equals 14 residues. The germline V gene has CDR1 SNHLY and CDR2 FYNNEI. In nucleotides, the CDR3 is TGTGCCAGCAGTGAACTTGGGGGGCCCTACGAGCAGTACTTC. This sequence encodes CASSELGGPYEQYF.

The V call is TRBV5-6, the J call TRBJ1-2, with TRBD1 matching 8 bases. J lost 7 bases, V lost 4 bases, and 6 bases had no gene match. Germline-derived CDR1 and CDR2 are SGHDT and YYEEEE. This CDR3 has 13 amino acids. The CDR3 DNA sequence: TGTGCCAGCAGCGGAACAGGGGGGATTGGCTACACCTTC. It yields the protein CASSGTGGIGYTF.

DNA of the CDR3: TGTGCCAGCAGCGGGGGACAGGGGTTGGTCTACGAGCAGTACTTC. It yields the protein CASSGGQGLVYEQYF. The V call is TRBV5-4, the J call TRBJ2-7, with 10 bases that match TRBD1. V was clipped by 4 bases and J by 3 bases; unmatched bases: 7. Germline V gene data show CDR1 as SGHNT and CDR2 as YYREEE (reference sequence). CDR3 length equals 15 residues.

This clone has more than one count but fewer than ten. This rearrangement joins TRBV10-3 to TRBJ2-3; 8 bases align to TRBD2. The germline V gene has CDR1 ENHRY and CDR2 SYGVKD. V was pared by 7 bases and J by 0 bases, with 3 bases of the junction left unmatched. The CDR3 contains 14 residues. The CDR3 protein is CAINREGSTDTQYF. In DNA form, the CDR3 reads TGTGCCATCAATCGGGAGGGTAGCACAGATACGCAGTATTTT.

The genes are TRBV11-2 and TRBJ1-2, with 9 bases fitting TRBD1. CDR3 length: 15 residues. Unmatched junction bases numbered 8, after V lost 1 base and J lost 8 bases. In germline, CDR1 is SGHAT, CDR2 FQNNGV. The CDR3 here is CASSLGYHRGQGYTF. The DNA for the CDR3 is TGTGCCAGCAGCTTAGGTTATCACAGGGGGCAAGGCTACACCTTC.

This clone appeared a few times. The CDR3 loop is CASSLRGLGTEAFF. DNA for the CDR3: TGTGCCAGCAGCCTGAGGGGCTTGGGCACTGAAGCTTTCTTT. The rearrangement links TRBV11-2 to TRBJ1-1; perhaps TRBD1 as D (5 bases). Looked up from germline, CDR1 is SGHAT and CDR2 is FQNNGV. The CDR3 sequence is 14 residues long. With 5 bases removed from V and 4 bases from J, the gap between germline ends came to 14 bases.

The genes are TRBV9 and TRBJ2-3, with 8 bases that match TRBD2. This CDR3 comprises 16 residues. With V trimmed by 3 bases and J by 2 bases, 8 bases remained unmatched. The V gene's germline CDR1 is SGDLS and CDR2 YYNGEE. CDR3 DNA: TGTGCCAGCAGCGGGGGAGCGGGGGCCTACACAGATACGCAGTATTTT. This gives the protein CASSGGAGAYTDTQYF.

This clone was counted once. The V call is TRBV7-8, the J call TRBJ1-3; D remains unclear. There are 16 residues in the CDR3. From germline, CDR1 is SGHVS and CDR2 FQNEAQ. Deletions cut 1 base from V and 0 bases from J, with 10 bases between. The CDR3 nucleotides read TGTGCCAGCAGCTTAGGGGTGACCATCTCTGGAAACACCATATATTTT. It codes for CASSLGVTISGNTIYF.

The table lists this clone with a few counts. V gene TRBV5-6 combines with J gene TRBJ2-1; a weak D match, TRBD2 (6 bases). The CDR3 has 15 residues. Germline assignment: CDR1 SGHDT and CDR2 YYEEEE. Trimming removed 7 bases from V and 0 bases from J, with 14 bases in between. The CDR3 protein is CASVRGTLSYNEQFF. The CDR3 region has the DNA TGTGCCAGCGTCCGCGGGACCCTCTCCTACAATGAGCAGTTCTTC.

The rearrangement links TRBV5-1 to TRBJ2-3, with TRBD1 matching over 8 bases. Trimming cost V 3 bases and J 0 bases; bases outside gene matches: 3. The CDR3 runs 15 residues. Germline CDR1 and CDR2: SGHRS and YFSETQ. The DNA of the CDR3 is TGCGCCAGCAGCTCCAGGGGGCTAAGCACAGATACGCAGTATTTT. It encodes CASSSRGLSTDTQYF.

V usage is TRBV11-1 and J usage is TRBJ1-1; 10 bases are shared with TRBD1. The CDR3 contains 17 residues. Germline trimming cut 4 bases from V and 0 bases from J; bases unmatched to any gene: 8. Looked up from germline, CDR1 is SGHAT and CDR2 is FQDESV (reference sequence). CDR3 in amino acids: CASSSGGQGSMNTEAFF. The CDR3 nucleotides are TGTGCCAGCAGCTCCGGGGGACAGGGGTCTATGAACACTGAAGCTTTCTTT.

This sequence joins TRBV6-5 and TRBJ2-3, with TRBD1 as a possible D gene (6 bases). The CDR3 contains 13 residues. V lost 6 bases to trimming and J lost 2 bases, with 9 bases between them. Germline values: CDR1 MNHEY, CDR2 SVGAGI. CDR3 amino acids: CASSRDNTDTQYF. For the CDR3, the DNA is TGTGCCAGCAGCAGGGACAACACAGATACGCAGTATTTT.